This TCR beta chain was sequenced during a study of blood T cell repertoires in COVID-19. As for the study in general: There were acute and convalescent COVID-19 samples, and they came from the United States, Italy and Spain. From T cells, B-cell-depleted T cells, or PBMCs came the material, which was cDNA or gDNA.

CDR3 length: 11 amino acids. The V gene's germline CDR1 is DFQATT and CDR2 SNEGSKA (reference sequence). Trimming cost V 1 base and J 10 bases; bases outside gene matches: 2. In the authors' workflow: Amplification of reference gene primers provided the estimated nucleated cell counts. Assay: immunoSEQ multiplex PCR; the TCRdb copy retains only in-frame clones and omits some. Clone size and V and J calls were adopted from that table, with D and trimming inferred from the DNA. In the table there are about 170,000 clones, about 87% of which are singletons. The TCR was taken from a man aged 60 to 75 with acute or convalescent COVID-19. V is TRBV20-1 and J is TRBJ2-3; 7 bases are shared with TRBD1. Material for sequencing was peripheral blood. This CDR3 is CSARVGGAQYF. CDR3 DNA: TGCAGTGCTAGAGTAGGGGGCGCGCAGTATTTT.